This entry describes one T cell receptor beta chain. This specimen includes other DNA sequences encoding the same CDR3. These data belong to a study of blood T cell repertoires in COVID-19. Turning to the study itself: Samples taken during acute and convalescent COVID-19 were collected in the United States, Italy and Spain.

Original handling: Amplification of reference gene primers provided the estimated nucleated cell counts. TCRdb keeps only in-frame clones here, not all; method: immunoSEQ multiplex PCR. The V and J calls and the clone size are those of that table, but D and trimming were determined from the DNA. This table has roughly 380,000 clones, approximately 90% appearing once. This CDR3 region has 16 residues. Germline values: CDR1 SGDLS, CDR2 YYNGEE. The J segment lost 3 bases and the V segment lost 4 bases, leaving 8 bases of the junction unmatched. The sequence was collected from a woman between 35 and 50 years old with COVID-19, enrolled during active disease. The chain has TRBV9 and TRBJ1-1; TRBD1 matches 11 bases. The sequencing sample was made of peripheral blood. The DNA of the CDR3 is TGTGCCAGCAGCACCAGGGACAGGGGGGGATACACTGAAGCTTTCTTT. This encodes CASSTRDRGGYTEAFF.